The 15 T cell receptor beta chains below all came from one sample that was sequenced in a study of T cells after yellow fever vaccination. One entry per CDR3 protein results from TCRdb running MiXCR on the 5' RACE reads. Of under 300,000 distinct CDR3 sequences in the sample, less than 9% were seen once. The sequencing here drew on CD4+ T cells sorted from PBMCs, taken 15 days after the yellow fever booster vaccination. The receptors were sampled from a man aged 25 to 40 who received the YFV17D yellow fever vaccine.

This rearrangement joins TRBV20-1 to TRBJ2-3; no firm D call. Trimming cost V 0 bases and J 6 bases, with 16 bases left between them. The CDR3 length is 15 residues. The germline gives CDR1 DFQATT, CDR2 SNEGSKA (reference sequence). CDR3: CSARDTIAVPDTQYF. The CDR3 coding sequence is TGCAGTGCTAGAGATACTATAGCAGTTCCCGATACGCAGTATTTT.

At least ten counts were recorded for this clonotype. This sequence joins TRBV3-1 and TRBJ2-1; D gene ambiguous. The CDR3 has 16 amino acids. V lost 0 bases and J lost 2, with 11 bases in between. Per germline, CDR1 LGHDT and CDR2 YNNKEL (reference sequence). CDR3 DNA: TGTGCCAGCAGCCAAGAGGGTCTAACCGCCTACAATGAGCAGTTCTTC. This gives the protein CASSQEGLTAYNEQFF.

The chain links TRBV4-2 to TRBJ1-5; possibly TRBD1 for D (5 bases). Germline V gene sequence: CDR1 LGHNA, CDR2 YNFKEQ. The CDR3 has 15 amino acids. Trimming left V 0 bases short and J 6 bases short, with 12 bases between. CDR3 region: CASSQEDMYSQPQHF. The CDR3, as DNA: TGTGCCAGCAGCCAAGAGGACATGTATAGTCAGCCCCAGCATTTT.

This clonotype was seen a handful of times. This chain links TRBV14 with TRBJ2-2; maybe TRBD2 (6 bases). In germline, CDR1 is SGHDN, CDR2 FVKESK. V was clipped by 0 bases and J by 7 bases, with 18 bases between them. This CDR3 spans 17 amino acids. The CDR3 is CASSQDYGGRAGGELFF. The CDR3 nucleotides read TGTGCCAGCAGCCAAGATTACGGAGGGCGTGCGGGCGGGGAGCTGTTTTTT. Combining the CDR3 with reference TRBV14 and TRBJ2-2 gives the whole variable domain EAGVTQFPSHSVIEKGQTVTLRCDPISGHDNLYWYRRVMGKEIKFLLHFVKESKQDESGMPNNRFLAERTGGTYSTLKVQPAELEDSGVYFCASSQDYGGRAGGELFFGEGSRLTVL.

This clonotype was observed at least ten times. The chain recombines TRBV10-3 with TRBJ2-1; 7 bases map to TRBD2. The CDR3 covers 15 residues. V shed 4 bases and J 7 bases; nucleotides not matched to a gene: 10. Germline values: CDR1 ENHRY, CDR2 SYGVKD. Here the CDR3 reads CAISVDQLASNEQFF. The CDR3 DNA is TGTGCCATCAGTGTAGATCAACTAGCGTCTAATGAGCAGTTCTTC.

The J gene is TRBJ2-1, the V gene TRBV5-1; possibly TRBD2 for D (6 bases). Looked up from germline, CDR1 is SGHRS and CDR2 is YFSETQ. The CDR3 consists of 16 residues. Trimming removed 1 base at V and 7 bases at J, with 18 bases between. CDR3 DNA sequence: TGCGCCAGCAGCTTGAACCCCGGGAGTAGTGGAAATGAGCAGTTCTTC. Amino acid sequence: CASSLNPGSSGNEQFF.

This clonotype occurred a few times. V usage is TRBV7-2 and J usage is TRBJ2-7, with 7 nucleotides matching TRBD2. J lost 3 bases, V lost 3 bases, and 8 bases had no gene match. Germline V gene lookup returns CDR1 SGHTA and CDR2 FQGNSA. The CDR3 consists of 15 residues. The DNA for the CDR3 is TGTGCCAGCAGCTTGGAGCGGGGACCCGGCTACGAGCAGTACTTC. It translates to CASSLERGPGYEQYF.

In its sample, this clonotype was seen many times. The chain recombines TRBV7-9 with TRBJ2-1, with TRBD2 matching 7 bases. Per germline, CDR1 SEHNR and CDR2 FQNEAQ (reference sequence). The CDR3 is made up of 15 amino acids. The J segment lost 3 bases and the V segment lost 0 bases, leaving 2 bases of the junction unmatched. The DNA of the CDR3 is TGTGCCAGCAGCTTAGCGGGAGGGAACTACAATGAGCAGTTCTTC. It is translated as CASSLAGGNYNEQFF.

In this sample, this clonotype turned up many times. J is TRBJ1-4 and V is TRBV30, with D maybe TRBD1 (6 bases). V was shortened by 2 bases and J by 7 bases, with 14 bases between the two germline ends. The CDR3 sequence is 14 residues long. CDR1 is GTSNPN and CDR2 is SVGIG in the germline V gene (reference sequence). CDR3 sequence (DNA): TGTGCCTGGAGTCCGGGACATCTTAGTGAAAAACTGTTTTTT. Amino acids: CAWSPGHLSEKLFF.

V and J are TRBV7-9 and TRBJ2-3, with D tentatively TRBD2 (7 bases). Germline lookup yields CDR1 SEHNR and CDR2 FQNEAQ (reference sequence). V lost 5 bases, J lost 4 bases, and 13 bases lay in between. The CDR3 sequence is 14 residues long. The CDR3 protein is CASSNQGRADTQYF. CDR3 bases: TGTGCCAGCAGCAACCAGGGGAGGGCAGATACGCAGTATTTT.

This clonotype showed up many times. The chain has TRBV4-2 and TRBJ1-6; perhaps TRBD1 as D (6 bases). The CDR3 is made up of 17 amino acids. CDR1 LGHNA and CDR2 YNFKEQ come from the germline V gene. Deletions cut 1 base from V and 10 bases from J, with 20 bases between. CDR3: CASSQATGTDVNSPLHF. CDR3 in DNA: TGTGCCAGCAGCCAAGCGACAGGTACAGATGTCAACTCACCCCTCCACTTT.

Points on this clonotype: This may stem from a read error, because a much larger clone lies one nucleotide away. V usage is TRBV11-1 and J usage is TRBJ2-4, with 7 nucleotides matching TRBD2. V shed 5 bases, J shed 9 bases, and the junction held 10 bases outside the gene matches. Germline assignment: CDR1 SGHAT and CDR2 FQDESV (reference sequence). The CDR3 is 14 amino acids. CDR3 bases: TGTGCCAGCAGCCAGCGGGGCGCCGAGGGCATTCAGTACTTC. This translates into CASSQRGAEGIQYF.

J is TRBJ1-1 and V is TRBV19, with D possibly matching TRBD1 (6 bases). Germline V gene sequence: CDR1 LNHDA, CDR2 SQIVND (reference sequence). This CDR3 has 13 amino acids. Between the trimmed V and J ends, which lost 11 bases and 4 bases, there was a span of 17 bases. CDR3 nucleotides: TGTGCCTGCGGAGGGGCCAGGGGCACTGAAGCTTTCTTT. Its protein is CACGGARGTEAFF.

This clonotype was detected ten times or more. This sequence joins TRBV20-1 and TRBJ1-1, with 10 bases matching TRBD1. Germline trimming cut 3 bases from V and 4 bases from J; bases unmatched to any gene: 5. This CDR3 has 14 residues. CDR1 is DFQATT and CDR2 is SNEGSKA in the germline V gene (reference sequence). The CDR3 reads CSASLRQGATEAFF. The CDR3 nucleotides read TGCAGTGCTAGTCTCCGACAGGGGGCCACTGAAGCTTTCTTT.

CDR3 in amino acids: CAISESSQPTETQYF. The CDR3 nucleotides are TGTGCCATCAGTGAGTCGAGCCAGCCGACGGAGACCCAGTACTTC. The chain recombines TRBV10-3 with TRBJ2-5, with D unclear. The CDR3 length is 15 residues. Germline V gene sequence: CDR1 ENHRY, CDR2 SYGVKD. The V end lost 0 bases, the J end lost 5 bases, and 13 bases lay between the germline ends.